This T cell receptor (beta chain) comes out of a study of T cell responses to AZD1222 COVID-19 vaccine. Whole-study results and caveats: Most donors were white British, females outnumbered males, and clonal diversity was possibly underestimated.

With regard to this clone: What it recognizes is unknown.

Sequencing used immunoSEQ multiplex PCR; TCRdb keeps in-frame clones, though not all of them. The sample consists of 150,000 to 200,000 clones, just over 85% of them appearing once. The ends were cut back, 5 bases at V and 8 bases at J, with 9 bases in the middle. CDR1 and CDR2 (germline): SEHNR, FQNEAQ (reference sequence). CDR3 length equals 11 residues. This rearrangement joins TRBV7-9 to TRBJ1-1; the D is unclear. The material was peripheral blood, obtained on day 0 of AZD1222 vaccination. The sequence derives from an adult in good health. CDR3 in DNA: TGTGCCAGCAGCCGCGGTGTCGAAGCTTTCTTT. Protein product: CASSRGVEAFF. The full variable domain, completed using reference TRBV7-9 and TRBJ1-1, is DTGVSQNPRHKITKRGQNVTFRCDPISEHNRLYWYRQTLGQGPEFLTYFQNEAQLEKSRLLSDRFSAERPKGSFSTLEIQRTEQGDSAMYLCASSRGVEAFFGQGTRLTVV.